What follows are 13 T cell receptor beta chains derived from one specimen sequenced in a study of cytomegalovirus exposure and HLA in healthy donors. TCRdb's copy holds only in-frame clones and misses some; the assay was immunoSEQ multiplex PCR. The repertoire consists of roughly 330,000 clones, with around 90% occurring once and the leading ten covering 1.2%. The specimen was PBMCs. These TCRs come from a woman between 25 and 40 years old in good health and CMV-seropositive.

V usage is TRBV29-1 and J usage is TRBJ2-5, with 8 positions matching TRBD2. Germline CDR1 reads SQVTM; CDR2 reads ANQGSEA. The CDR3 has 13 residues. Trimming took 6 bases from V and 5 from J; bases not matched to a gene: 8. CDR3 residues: CSVATGGVETQYF. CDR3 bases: TGCAGCGTGGCCACGGGAGGGGTGGAGACCCAGTACTTC. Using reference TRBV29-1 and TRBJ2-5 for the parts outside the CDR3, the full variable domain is SAVISQKPSRDICQRGTSLTIQCQVDSQVTMMFWYRQQPGQSLTLIATANQGSEATYESGFVIDKFPISRPNLTFSTLTVSNMSPEDSSIYLCSVATGGVETQYFGPGTRLLVL.

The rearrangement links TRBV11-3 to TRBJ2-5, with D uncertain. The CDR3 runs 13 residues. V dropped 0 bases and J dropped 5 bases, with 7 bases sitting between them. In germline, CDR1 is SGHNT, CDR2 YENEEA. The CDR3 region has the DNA TGTGCCAGCAGCTTAGAGGGTCGGGAGACCCAGTACTTC. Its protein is CASSLEGRETQYF.

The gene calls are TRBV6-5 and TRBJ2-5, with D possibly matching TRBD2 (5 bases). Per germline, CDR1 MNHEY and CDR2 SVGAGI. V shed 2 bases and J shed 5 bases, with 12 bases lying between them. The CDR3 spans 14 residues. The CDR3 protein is CASSYARASETQYF. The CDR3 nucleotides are TGTGCCAGCAGTTACGCGCGGGCTTCGGAGACCCAGTACTTC.

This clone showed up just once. CDR3 sequence reads: CASSYFQTGSSYGYTF. CDR3 bases: TGTGCCAGCAGTTACTTCCAGACAGGTAGTTCCTATGGCTACACCTTC. This chain connects TRBV6-6 to TRBJ1-2; D perhaps matches TRBD1 (6 bases). This CDR3 region has 16 residues. CDR1 MNHNY and CDR2 SVGAGI come from the germline V gene (reference sequence). Between the trimmed V and J ends, which lost 1 base and 4 bases, there was a span of 16 bases.

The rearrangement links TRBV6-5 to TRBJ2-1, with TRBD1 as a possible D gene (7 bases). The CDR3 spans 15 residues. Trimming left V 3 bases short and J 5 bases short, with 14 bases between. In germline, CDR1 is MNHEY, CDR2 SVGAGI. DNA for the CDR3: TGTGCCAGCAGTTATGGAGGGGGCCGTCACAATGAGCAGTTCTTC. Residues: CASSYGGGRHNEQFF.

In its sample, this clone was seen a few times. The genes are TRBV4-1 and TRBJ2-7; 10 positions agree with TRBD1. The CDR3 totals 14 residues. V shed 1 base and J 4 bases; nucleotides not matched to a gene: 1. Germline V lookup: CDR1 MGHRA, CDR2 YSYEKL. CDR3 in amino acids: CASSQGQGAYEQYF. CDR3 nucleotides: TGCGCCAGCAGCCAAGGACAGGGGGCGTACGAGCAGTACTTC.

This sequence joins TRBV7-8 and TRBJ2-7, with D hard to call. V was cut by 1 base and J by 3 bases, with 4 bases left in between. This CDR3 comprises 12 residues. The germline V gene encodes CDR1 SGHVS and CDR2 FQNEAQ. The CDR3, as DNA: TGTGCCAGCAGCTTAGATCTCTACGAGCAGTACTTC. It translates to CASSLDLYEQYF.

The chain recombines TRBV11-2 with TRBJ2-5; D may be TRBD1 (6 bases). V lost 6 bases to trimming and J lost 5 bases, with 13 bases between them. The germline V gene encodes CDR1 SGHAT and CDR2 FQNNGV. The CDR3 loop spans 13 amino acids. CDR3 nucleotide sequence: TGTGCCAGCAGTATGCAGGGGTCTGAGACCCAGTACTTC. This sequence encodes CASSMQGSETQYF.

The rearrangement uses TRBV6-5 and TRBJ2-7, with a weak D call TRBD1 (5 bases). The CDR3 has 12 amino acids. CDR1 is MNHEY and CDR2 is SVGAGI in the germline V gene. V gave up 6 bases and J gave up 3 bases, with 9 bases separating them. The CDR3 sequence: CASRTGYYEQYF. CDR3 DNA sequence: TGTGCCAGCAGAACAGGATACTACGAGCAGTACTTC.

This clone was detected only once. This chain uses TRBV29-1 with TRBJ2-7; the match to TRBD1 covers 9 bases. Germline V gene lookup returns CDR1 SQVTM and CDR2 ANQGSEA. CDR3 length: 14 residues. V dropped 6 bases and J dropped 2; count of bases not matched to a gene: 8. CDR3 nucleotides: TGCAGCGTGGAAAGCAGGACAGGGGCCTACGAGCAGTACTTC. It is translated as CSVESRTGAYEQYF.

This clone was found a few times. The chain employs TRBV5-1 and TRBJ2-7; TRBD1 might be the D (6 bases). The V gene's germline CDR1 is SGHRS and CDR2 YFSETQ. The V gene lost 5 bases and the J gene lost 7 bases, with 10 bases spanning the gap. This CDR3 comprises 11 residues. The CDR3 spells CASRGDREQYF. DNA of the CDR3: TGCGCCAGCAGGGGAGACAGGGAGCAGTACTTC.

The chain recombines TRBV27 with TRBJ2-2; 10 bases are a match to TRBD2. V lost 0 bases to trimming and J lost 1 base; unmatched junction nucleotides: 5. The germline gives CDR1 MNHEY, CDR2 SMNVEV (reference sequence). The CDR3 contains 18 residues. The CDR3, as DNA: TGTGCCAGCAGTTTATCTCATAGCGGGAGGTTGAACACCGGGGAGCTGTTTTTT. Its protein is CASSLSHSGRLNTGELFF.

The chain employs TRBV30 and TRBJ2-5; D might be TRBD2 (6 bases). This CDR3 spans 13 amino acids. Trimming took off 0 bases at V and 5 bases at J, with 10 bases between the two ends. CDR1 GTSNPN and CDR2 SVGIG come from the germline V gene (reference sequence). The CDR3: CAWSVWGVETQYF. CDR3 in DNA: TGTGCCTGGAGTGTTTGGGGGGTCGAGACCCAGTACTTC.